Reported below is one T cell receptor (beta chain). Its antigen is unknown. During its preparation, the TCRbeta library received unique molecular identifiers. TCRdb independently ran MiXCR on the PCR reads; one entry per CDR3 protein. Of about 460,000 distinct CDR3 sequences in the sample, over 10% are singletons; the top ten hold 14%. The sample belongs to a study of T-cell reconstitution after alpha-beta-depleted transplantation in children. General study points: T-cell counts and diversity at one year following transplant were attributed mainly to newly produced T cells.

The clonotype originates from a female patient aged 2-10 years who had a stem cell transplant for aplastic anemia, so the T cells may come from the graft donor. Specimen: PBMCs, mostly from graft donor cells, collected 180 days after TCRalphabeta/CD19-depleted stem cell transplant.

DNA of the CDR3: TGTGCCAGCAGCCGAACTATAGTAGAGACCCAGTACTTC. Its translation: CASSRTIVETQYF. This chain joins TRBV7-6 and TRBJ2-5; D unclear. Looked up from germline, CDR1 is SGHVS and CDR2 is FNYEAQ. The length of the CDR3 is 13 residues. V was pared by 5 bases and J by 4 bases, with 11 bases between.